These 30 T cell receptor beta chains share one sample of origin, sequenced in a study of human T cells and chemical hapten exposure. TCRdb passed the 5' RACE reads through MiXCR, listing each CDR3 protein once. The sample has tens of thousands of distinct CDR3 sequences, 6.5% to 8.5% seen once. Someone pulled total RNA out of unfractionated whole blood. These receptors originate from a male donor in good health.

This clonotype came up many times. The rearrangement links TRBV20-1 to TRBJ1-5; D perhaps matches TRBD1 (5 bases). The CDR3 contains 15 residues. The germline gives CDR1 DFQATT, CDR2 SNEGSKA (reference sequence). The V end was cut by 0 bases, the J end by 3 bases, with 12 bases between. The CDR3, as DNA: TGCAGTGCTAGAGAGTGGGCAGGGATCAATCAGCCCCAGCATTTT. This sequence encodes CSAREWAGINQPQHF.

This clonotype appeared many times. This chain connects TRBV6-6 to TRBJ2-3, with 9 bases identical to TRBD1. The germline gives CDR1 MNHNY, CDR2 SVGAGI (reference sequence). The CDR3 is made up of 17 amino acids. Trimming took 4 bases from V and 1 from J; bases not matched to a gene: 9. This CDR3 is CASSFPGQGGGTDTQYF. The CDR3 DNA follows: TGTGCCAGCAGTTTCCCGGGACAGGGAGGGGGCACAGATACGCAGTATTTT.

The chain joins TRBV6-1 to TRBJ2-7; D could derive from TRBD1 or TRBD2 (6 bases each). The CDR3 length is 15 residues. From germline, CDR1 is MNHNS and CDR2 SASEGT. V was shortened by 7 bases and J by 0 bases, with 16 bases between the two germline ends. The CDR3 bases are TGTGCCAGCATCTTAAGGGGGAGGAGCTCCTACGAGCAGTACTTC. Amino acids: CASILRGRSSYEQYF.

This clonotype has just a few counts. In DNA, the CDR3 is TGCGCCAGCAGCCAAACGCCGGGACAGGGGGCTTTGGAGCAGTACTTC. This gives the protein CASSQTPGQGALEQYF. The J gene is TRBJ2-7, the V gene TRBV4-1; 12 bases are shared with TRBD1. The V and J ends lost 2 bases and 7 bases, in that order; junction bases with no gene match: 9. This CDR3 comprises 16 residues. Germline V CDR1 and CDR2: MGHRA, YSYEKL.

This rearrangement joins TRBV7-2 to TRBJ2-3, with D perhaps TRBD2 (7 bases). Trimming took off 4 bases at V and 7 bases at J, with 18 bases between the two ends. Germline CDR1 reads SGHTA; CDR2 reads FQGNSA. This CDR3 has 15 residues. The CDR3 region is CASSSARGGGNTQYF. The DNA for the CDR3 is TGTGCCAGCAGCTCTGCAAGGGGGGGCGGGAATACGCAGTATTTT.

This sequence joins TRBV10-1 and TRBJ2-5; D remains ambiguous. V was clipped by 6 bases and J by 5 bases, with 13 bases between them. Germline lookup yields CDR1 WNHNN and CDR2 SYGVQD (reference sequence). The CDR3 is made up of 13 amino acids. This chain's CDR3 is CASSPAVVETQYF. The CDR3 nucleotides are TGCGCCAGCAGCCCGGCCGTGGTGGAGACCCAGTACTTC.

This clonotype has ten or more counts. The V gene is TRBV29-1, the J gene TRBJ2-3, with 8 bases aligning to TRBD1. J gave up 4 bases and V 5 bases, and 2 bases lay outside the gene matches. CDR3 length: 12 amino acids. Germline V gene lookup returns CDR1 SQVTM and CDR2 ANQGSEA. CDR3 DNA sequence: TGCAGCGTTCGGACAGGGCCAGATACGCAGTATTTT. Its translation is CSVRTGPDTQYF.

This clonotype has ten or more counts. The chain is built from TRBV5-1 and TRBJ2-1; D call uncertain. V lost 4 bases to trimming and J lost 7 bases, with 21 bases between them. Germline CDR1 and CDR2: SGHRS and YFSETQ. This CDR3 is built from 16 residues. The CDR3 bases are TGCGCCAGCAGCCCCCGTGTGTCGGCCGCCTCTAATGAGCAGTTCTTC. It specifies CASSPRVSAASNEQFF.

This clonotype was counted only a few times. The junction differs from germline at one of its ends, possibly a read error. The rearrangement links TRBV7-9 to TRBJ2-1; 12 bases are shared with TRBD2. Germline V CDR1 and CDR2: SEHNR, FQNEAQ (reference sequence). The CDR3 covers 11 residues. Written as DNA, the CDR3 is TGTGCCAGCAGCACGACTAGCGGGAGTTGGTTC. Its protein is CASSTTSGSWF.

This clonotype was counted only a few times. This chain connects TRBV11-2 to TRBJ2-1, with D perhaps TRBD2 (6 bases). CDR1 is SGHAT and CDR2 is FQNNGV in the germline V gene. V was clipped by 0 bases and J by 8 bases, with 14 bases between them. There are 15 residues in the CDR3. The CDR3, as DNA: TGTGCCAGCAGCTTAGATAGGCCCCCGGGGGATGAGCAGTTCTTC. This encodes CASSLDRPPGDEQFF.

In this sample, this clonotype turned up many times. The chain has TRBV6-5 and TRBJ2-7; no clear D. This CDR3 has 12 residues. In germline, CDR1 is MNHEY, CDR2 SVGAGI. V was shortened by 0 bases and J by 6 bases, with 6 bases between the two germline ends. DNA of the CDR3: TGTGCCAGCAGTTACTCGAAAGGCGAGCAGTACTTC. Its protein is CASSYSKGEQYF.

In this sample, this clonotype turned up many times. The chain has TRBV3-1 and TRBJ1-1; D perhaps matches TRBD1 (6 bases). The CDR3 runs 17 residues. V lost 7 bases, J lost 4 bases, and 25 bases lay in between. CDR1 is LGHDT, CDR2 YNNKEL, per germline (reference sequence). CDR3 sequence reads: CASTRAGTGRRLTEAFF. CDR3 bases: TGTGCCAGCACCCGGGCAGGAACAGGGCGCCGGCTCACTGAAGCTTTCTTT.

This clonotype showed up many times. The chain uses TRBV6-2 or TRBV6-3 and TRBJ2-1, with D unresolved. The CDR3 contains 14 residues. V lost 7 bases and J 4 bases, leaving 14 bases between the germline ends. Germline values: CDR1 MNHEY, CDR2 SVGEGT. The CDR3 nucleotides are TGTGCCAGCAAGTCAATTAGGAATTACAATGAGCAGTTCTTC. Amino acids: CASKSIRNYNEQFF.

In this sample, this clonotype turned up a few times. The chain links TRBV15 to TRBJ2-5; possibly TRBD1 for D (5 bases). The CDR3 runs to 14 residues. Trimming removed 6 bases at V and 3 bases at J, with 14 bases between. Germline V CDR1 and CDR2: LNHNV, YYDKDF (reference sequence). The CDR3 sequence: CATRATGQEETQYF. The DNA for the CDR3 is TGTGCCACCAGAGCGACCGGACAAGAAGAGACCCAGTACTTC.

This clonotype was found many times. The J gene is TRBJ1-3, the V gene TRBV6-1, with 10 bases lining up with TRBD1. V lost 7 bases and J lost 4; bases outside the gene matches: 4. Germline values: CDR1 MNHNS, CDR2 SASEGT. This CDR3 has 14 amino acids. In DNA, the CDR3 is TGTGCCAGCATGGGGACAGGGGTAGGAAACACCATATATTTT. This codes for CASMGTGVGNTIYF.

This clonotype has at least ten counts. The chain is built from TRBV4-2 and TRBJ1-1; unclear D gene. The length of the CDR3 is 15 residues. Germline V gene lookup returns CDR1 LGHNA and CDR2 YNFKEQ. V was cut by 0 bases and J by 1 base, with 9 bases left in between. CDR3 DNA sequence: TGTGCCAGCAGCCAAGAGGGGAGGGCGAACACTGAAGCTTTCTTT. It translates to CASSQEGRANTEAFF.

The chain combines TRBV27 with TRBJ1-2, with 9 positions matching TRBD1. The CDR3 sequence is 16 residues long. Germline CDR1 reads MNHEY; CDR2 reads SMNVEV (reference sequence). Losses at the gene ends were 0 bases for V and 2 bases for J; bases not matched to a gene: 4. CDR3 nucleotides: TGTGCCAGCAGTTTATCCATTGGACAGGGGAACTATGGCTACACCTTC. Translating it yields CASSLSIGQGNYGYTF.

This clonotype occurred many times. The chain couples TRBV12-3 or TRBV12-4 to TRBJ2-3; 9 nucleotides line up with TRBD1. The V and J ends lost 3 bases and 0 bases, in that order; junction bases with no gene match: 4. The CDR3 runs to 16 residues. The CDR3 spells CASSFRDRASTDTQYF. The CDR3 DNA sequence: TGTGCCAGCAGTTTCAGGGACAGGGCTAGCACAGATACGCAGTATTTT.

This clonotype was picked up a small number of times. The CDR3 DNA reads TGCAGCGTCCTGACAGGGCTTGGCACCGGGGAGCTGTTTTTT. It encodes CSVLTGLGTGELFF. The chain recombines TRBV29-1 with TRBJ2-2; 7 bases line up with TRBD1. This CDR3 is built from 14 residues. Germline V gives CDR1 SQVTM, CDR2 ANQGSEA. Losses at the gene ends were 6 bases for V and 4 bases for J; bases not matched to a gene: 8.

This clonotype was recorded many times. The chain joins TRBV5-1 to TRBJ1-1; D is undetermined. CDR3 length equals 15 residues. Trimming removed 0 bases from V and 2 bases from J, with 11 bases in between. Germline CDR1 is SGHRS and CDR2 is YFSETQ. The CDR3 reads CASSLAMAGNTEAFF. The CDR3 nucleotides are TGCGCCAGCAGCTTGGCCATGGCAGGAAACACTGAAGCTTTCTTT.

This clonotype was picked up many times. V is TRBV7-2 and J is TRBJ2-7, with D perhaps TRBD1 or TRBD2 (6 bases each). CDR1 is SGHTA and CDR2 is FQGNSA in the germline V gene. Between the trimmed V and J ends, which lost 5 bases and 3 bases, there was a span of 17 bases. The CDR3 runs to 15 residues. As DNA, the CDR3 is TGTGCCAGCAGCCCAAGAGGGGGGACAATCTACGAGCAGTACTTC. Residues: CASSPRGGTIYEQYF.

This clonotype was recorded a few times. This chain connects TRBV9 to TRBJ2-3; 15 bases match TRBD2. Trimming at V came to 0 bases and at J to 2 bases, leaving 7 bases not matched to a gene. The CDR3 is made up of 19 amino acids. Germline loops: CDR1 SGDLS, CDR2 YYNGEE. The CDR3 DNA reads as TGTGCCAGCAGCGTAGAGGGGGGGACTAGCGGGGGGCTCACAGATACGCAGTATTTT. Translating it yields CASSVEGGTSGGLTDTQYF.

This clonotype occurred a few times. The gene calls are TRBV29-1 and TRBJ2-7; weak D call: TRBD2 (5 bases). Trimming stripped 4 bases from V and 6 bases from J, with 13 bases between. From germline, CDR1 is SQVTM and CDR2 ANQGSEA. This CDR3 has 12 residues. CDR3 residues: CSVVWYAGEQYF. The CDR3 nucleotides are TGCAGCGTTGTATGGTATGCGGGCGAGCAGTACTTC.

CDR3 nucleotide sequence: TGTGCCAGCAGTGAAGTCGAGGGAACAGAAGCTTTCTTT. As protein: CASSEVEGTEAFF. V usage is TRBV6-1 and J usage is TRBJ1-1, with D unclear. From germline, CDR1 is MNHNS and CDR2 SASEGT. Trimming removed 1 base from V and 8 bases from J, with 11 bases in between. This CDR3 contains 13 residues.

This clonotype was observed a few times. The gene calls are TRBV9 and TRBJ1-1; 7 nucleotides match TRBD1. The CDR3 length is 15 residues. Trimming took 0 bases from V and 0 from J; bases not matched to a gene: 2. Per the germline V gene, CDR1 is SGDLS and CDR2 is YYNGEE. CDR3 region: CASSVGGTVNTEAFF. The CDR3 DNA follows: TGTGCCAGCAGCGTAGGGGGGACAGTGAACACTGAAGCTTTCTTT. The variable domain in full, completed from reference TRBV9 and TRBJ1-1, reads DSGVTQTPKHLITATGQRVTLRCSPRSGDLSVYWYQQSLDQGLQFLIQYYNGEERAKGNILERFSAQQFPDLHSELNLSSLELGDSALYFCASSVGGTVNTEAFFGQGTRLTVV.

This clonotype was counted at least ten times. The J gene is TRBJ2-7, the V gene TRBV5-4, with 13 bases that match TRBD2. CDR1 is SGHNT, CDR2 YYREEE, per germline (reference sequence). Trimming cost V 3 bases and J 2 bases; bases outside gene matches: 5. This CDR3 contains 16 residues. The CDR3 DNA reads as TGTGCCAGCAGCTCGCGGACTAGCGGGGGCACCTACGAGCAGTACTTC. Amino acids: CASSSRTSGGTYEQYF.

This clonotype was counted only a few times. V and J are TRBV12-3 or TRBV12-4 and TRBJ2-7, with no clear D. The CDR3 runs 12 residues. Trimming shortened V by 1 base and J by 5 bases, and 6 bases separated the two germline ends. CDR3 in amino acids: CASSLGRNEQYF. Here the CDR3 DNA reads TGTGCCAGCAGTTTAGGTCGCAACGAGCAGTACTTC.

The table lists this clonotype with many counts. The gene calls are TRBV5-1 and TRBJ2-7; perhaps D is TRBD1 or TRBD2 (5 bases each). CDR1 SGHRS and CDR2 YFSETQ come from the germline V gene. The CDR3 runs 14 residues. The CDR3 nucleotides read TGCGCTTCAGGATCGGGGACCAGCTCCTACGAGCAGTACTTC. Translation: CASGSGTSSYEQYF.

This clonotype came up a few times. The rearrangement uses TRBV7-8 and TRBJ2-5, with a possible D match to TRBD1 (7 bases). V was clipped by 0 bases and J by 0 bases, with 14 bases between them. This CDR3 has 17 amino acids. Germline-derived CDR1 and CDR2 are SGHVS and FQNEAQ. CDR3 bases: TGTGCCAGCAGCTTAGCGCGGGCAGGGGGGTACCAAGAGACCCAGTACTTC. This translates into CASSLARAGGYQETQYF. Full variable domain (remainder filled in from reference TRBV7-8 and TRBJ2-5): GAGVSQSPRYKVAKRGQDVALRCDPISGHVSLFWYQQALGQGPEFLTYFQNEAQLDKSGLPSDRFFAERPEGSVSTLKIQRTQQEDSAVYLCASSLARAGGYQETQYFGPGTRLLVL.

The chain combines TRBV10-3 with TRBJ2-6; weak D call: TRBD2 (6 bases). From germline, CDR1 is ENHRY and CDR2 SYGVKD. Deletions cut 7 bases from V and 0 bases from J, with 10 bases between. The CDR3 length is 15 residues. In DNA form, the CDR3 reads TGTGCCATCAAGGAGGGGAACTCTGGGGCCAACGTCCTGACTTTC. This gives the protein CAIKEGNSGANVLTF.